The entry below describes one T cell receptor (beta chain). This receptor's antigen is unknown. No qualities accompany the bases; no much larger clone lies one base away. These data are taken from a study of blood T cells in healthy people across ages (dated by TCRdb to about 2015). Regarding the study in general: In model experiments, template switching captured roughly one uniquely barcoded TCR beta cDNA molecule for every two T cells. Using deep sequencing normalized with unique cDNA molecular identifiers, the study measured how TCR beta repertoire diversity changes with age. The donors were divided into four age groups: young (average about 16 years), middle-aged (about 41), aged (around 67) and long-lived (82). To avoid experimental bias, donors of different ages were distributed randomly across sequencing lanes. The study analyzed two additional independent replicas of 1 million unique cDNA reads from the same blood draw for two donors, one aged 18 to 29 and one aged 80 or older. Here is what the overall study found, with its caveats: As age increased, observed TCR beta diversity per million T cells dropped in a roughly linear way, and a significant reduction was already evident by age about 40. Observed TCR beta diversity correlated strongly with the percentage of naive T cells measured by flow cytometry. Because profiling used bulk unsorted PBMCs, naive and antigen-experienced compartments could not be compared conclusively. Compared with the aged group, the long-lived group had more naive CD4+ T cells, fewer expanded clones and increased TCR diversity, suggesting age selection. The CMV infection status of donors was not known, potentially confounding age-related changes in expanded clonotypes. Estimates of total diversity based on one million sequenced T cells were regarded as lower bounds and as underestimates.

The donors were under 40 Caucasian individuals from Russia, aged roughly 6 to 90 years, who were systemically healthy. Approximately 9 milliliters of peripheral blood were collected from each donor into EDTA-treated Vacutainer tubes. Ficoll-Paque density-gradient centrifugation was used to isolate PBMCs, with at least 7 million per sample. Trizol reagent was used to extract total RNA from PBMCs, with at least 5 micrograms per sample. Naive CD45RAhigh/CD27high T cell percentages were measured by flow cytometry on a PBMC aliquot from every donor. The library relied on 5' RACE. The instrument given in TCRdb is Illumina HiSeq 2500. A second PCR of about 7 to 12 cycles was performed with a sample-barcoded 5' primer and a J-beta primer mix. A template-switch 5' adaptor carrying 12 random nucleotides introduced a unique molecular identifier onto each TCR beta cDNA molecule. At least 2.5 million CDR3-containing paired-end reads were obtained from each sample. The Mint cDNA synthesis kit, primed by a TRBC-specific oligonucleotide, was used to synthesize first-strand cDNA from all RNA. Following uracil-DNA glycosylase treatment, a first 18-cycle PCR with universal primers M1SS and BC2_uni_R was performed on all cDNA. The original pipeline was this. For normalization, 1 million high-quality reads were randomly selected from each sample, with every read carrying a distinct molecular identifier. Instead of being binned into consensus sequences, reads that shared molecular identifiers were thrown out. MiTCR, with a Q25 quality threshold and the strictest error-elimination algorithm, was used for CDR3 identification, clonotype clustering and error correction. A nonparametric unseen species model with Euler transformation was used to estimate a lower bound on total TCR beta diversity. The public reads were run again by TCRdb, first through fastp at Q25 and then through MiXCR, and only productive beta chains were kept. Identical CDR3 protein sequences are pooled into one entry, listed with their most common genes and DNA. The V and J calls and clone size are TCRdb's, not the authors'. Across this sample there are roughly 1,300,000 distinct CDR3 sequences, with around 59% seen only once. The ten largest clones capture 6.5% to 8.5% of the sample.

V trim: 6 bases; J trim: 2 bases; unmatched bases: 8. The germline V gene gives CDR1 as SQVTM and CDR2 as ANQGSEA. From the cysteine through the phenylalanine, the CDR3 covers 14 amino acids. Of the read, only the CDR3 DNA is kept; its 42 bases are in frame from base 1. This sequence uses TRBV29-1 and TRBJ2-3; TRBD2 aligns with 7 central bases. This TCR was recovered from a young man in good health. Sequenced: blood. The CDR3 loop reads CSVHGRTITDTQYF. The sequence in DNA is TGCAGCGTCCACGGGAGGACCATCACAGATACGCAGTATTTT.